This section outlines one TCR beta chain sequence together with its context. The CDR3 extends over 14 amino acids. Trimming pared 1 base from V and 6 bases from J, leaving 14 bases between. From germline, CDR1 is SGHRS and CDR2 YFSETQ. Clones were sequenced by immunoSEQ multiplex PCR, and TCRdb holds only the in-frame ones, with some missing. The repertoire holds roughly 200,000 clones, with around nine tenths as singletons. These data are taken from a study of blood T cell repertoires in COVID-19. Study information: Some COVID-19 samples were acute and others convalescent; all came from the United States, Italy and Spain.

The source of this sequence is a woman aged 25-40 years with acute COVID-19. Sequenced input: PBMCs or T cells enriched from blood (not recorded which). The V gene is TRBV5-1, the J gene TRBJ2-7; possible D gene TRBD1, 6 bases. The CDR3 DNA sequence: TGCGCCAGCAGCTTGACAGGGACATCGGGCGAGCAGTACTTC. As protein: CASSLTGTSGEQYF.